A selection of T cell receptor beta chains follows, all from one sample in a study of blood T cell repertoires in COVID-19. Clones were read by immunoSEQ multiplex PCR, and TCRdb kept only the in-frame ones, dropping some. Altogether 120,000 to 150,000 clones are present, 82% being singletons, with the ten largest covering less than 5%. The source material was peripheral blood. The receptor source for this set is a woman of 80 years or more with acute or convalescent COVID-19. Both conserved end residues are trimmed from each CDR3. Some rows mark clone size as missing; the rest say once, few, many or name a class of expanded clone.

TRBV2	11	.	TRBJ1-1	ASSAQGNTEAF
TRBV3-1/TRBV3-2	14	.	TRBJ2-3	ASSPFRTGGTDTQY
TRBV6-6	15	.	TRBJ1-4	ASRRFTLQGPNEKLF
TRBV6-5	13	.	TRBJ1-1	ASSMGPLGNTEAF
TRBV10-2	13	once	TRBJ2-2	ASSDPRRNTGELF
TRBV19	11	once	TRBJ2-3	ASSIPRTGVPY
TRBV10-1	11	few	TRBJ2-7	ASSEFLNYEQY
TRBV7-2	9	.	TRBJ2-3	ASSPGATQY
TRBV10-3	11	.	TRBJ2-5	AIATGTQETQY
TRBV24-1	12	.	TRBJ1-2	ATSDPNRLHGYT
TRBV4-1	12	once	TRBJ2-7	ASSQEPGPYEQY
TRBV5-1	13	.	TRBJ1-4	ASSDPQGRAEKLF
TRBV24-1	10	.	TRBJ2-7	AIGQGSYEQY
TRBV11-2	13	.	TRBJ1-4	ASSLGGRTNEKLF
TRBV5-1	12	.	TRBJ2-1	ASSSQESYNEQF
TRBV18	14	few	TRBJ2-2	ASSPGLAGNTGELF
TRBV27	12	.	TRBJ2-3	ASSDRDTTDTQY
TRBV4-1	16	.	TRBJ2-2	ASSQANYRGPNTGELF
TRBV18	13	.	TRBJ2-7	ASSPPLGQPYEQY
TRBV9	14	once	TRBJ2-1	ASSFRGLAGVNEQF
TRBV19	11	.	TRBJ2-5	ASSIDSRETQY
TRBV5-6	10	few	TRBJ1-2	ASRQGAEGYT
TRBV11-2	17	.	TRBJ2-7	ASSARAGGYANMVYEQY
TRBV29-1	14	.	TRBJ2-1	SVDAYKGAKYNEQF
TRBV30	11	.	TRBJ2-5	AWSRGMVETQY
TRBV5-1	12	.	TRBJ1-6	ASSLAQNNSPLH
TRBV15	14	.	TRBJ1-4	ATSRDARGGDEKLF
TRBV6-7	16	few	TRBJ2-1	ASSYKKEREIGVHEQF
TRBV5-1	11	.	TRBJ1-2	ASSPTGVEGYT
TRBV30	10	.	TRBJ1-3	AWTAGGNTIY
TRBV10-3	11	.	TRBJ2-1	AISVEGIDEQF
TRBV5-6	13	.	TRBJ1-6	ASSTRAGGNSPLH
TRBV12-3/TRBV12-4	11	.	TRBJ1-5	ASSSQSSQPQH
TRBV4-2	13	few	TRBJ2-7	ASSQEESRAYEQY
TRBV9	14	.	TRBJ2-7	ASSHPRTGGLDEQY
TRBV5-6	13	.	TRBJ2-7	ASSFLGTGSYEQY
TRBV20-1	12	.	TRBJ1-3	SASPGTGGNTIY
TRBV27	14	.	TRBJ1-2	ASSPPGAGGNYGYT
TRBV11-2	13	few	TRBJ2-1	ASSFRGLVYNEQF
TRBV4-1	11	.	TRBJ1-1	ASSHREGTEAF
TRBV19	13	.	TRBJ2-5	ASSMGSGRGETQY
TRBV19	17	.	TRBJ2-6	ASSIPGQGSVSGANVLT
TRBV5-1	16	.	TRBJ1-3	ASLRRQPYEYPGNTIY
TRBV7-2	14	.	TRBJ1-2	ASSLEASRDSYGYT
TRBV11-2	11	few	TRBJ2-3	ASSFSPWDTQY
TRBV5-4	14	.	TRBJ2-1	ASRLVQGAQGNEQF
TRBV9	11	.	TRBJ2-5	ASGLGVGETQY
TRBV6-5	12	.	TRBJ2-3	AVGERGSTDTQY
TRBV2	17	.	TRBJ1-3	ASSEILLAGQGSGNTIY
TRBV6-2/TRBV6-3	12	.	TRBJ1-2	ASSYRLANYGYT
TRBV27	12	.	TRBJ2-3	ASSLTLGGDTQY
TRBV11-2	13	few	TRBJ2-1	ASSSTGHRNDEQF
TRBV7-3	14	.	TRBJ2-1	ASSAQGDSSYNEQF
TRBV19	14	.	TRBJ2-1	ASSIEPSGPYNEQF